This T cell receptor beta chain was profiled in a study of blood T cell repertoires in COVID-19 (TCRdb year 2020). Turning to the overall study: Samples covering the acute and convalescent phases of COVID-19 were provided by collaborators in the United States, Italy and Spain. The material from the prospective study consisted of cDNA or gDNA derived from T cells, B-cell-depleted T cells, or PBMCs. The dataset comprised deeply sampled blood TCRbeta repertoires from subjects exposed to, actively infected with, or recovered from COVID-19. The repertoires were made available in a free public database intended to serve as a resource for research on the immune response to SARS-CoV-2. Samples came from the ongoing ImmuneRACE study (first 160 participants) plus 1,254 subjects from 6 global collaborators. Nearly every sample came with metadata listing a de-identified subject ID, COVID-19 status, age in years and sex. Where HLA class I and class II types were available, the types were taken from metadata supplied by the sample provider, not from assay-based typing. The paper's findings and limits, for the study overall: The amount of clinical and demographic metadata varied by source and participant and was provided uncurated.

TCRbeta CDR3 regions were amplified from genomic DNA by means of the immunoSEQ Assay, a bias-controlled multiplex PCR. On the authors' methods: Within the assay, amplification of reference gene primers was used to estimate how many nucleated cells each sample contained. To quantify the absolute abundance of each unique TCRbeta CDR3 rearrangement, sequence reads were collapsed and filtered. For each sample, productive Simpson clonality was calculated as the square root of Simpson's diversity index over productive rearrangements. TCRdb provides this immuneACCESS table in a form limited to in-frame rearrangements. Some clones are lacking; in checked studies, under half of them reflect an unresolved V gene, and why the rest are absent is not known. V and J calls and clone size are given by that table; D and trimming were obtained from the DNA. The sample table shows around 130,000 clones, and roughly nine tenths are seen once. Of the sample, around 30% is held by the ten largest clones.

Points on this clone: The antigen this receptor binds is unknown. The input lacks base qualities; no much larger clone sits a single base away.

Collaborating institutions collected whole blood in K2EDTA tubes following their own protocols. For TCRbeta analysis, collaborators shipped samples in one of three forms: frozen whole blood, isolated PBMCs, or DNA extracted from either of those sample types. The sequence derives from a man between 65 and 80 years old with active or convalescent COVID-19. The sequenced material came from peripheral blood.

The CDR3 sequence is CASSRDLTYEQYF. The nucleotide sequence is given as TGTGCCAGTTCCCGGGACTTAACCTACGAGCAGTACTTC. Here the chain combines TRBV27 and TRBJ2-7, with TRBD2 perhaps the D gene, on 6 matching bases. Reading from cysteine to phenylalanine, the CDR3 counts 13 amino acids. The kept DNA is CDR3 alone, 39 bases in frame from the first base. V gives up 9 bases and J gives up 2 bases, and the segment between their germline ends measures 14 bases. CDR1 MNHEY and CDR2 SMNVEV were looked up in the germline V gene (reference sequence).